This T cell receptor beta chain was documented in a study of OX40 agonist ivuxolimab in advanced cancers. Across the whole study: Hepatocellular carcinoma, melanoma, renal cell or head and neck cancer was diagnosed in the dose-escalation patients. Three patients had partial responses: one hepatocellular carcinoma, two cutaneous melanoma. Study-wide findings and caveats: In the expanded peripheral T cells, antigen specificity was never determined. More expanded clones were seen, on average, in CD8+ T cells than in CD4+.

The germline V gene encodes CDR1 SGHKS and CDR2 YYEKEE (reference sequence). With 1 base removed from V and 7 bases from J, the gap between germline ends came to 9 bases. CDR3 length equals 13 residues. Worth noting for this clone: No antigen is known for it.

Produced via immunoSEQ multiplex PCR; TCRdb's table is partial and in-frame only. The sample includes some 46,000 clones, roughly nine tenths seen only once; the top ten take about 11%. The chain employs TRBV5-5 and TRBJ1-5; the D is unclear. The receptor's source is an adult with an advanced solid tumor such as melanoma, head and neck, liver or kidney cancer. The sequencing here drew on CD4+ or CD8+ T cells sorted from blood, taken in a trial of the OX40 agonist ivuxolimab. For the CDR3, the DNA is TGTGCCAGCAGCTTGAGTTCGGGACAGCCCCAGCATTTT. This sequence encodes CASSLSSGQPQHF.